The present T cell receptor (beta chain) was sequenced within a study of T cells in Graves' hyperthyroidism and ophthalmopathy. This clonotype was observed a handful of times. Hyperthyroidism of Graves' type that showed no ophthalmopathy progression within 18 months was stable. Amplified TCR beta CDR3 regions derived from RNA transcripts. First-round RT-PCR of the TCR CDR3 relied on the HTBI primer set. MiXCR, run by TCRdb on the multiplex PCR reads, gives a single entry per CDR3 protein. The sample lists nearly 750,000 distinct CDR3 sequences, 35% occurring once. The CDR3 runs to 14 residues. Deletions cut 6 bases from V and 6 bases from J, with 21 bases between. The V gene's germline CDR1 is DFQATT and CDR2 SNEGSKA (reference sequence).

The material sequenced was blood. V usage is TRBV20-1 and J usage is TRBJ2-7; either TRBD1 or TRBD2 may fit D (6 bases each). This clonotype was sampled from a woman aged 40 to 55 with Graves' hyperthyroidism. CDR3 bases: TGCAGTGCACTGGGGGGCGCCGAAGTTTCCGAGCAGTACTTC. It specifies CSALGGAEVSEQYF.